A single sample gave rise to the 8 T cell receptor beta chains below, sequenced in a study of blood T cells in healthy people across ages. Primed by a sample-barcoded 5' primer and a J-beta primer mix, a second PCR proceeded for about 6 to 12 cycles. TCRdb independently ran MiXCR on the 5' RACE reads; one entry per CDR3 protein. The sample lists 550,000 to 800,000 distinct CDR3 sequences, about a third occurring once. Sequencing was performed on blood. These receptors were collected from a woman aged 80 or over in good health.

The chain is built from TRBV7-2 and TRBJ1-2, with 8 bases matching TRBD1. CDR1 is SGHTA and CDR2 is FQGNSA in the germline V gene. The CDR3 loop spans 17 amino acids. The ends lost 5 bases at V and 3 bases at J; junction bases unmatched: 14. The CDR3 spells CASSPGGIPSNDYGYTF. In DNA, the CDR3 is TGTGCCAGCAGCCCAGGGGGCATTCCCTCTAACGACTATGGCTACACCTTC.

This clonotype was seen repeatedly, ten times or more. The J gene is TRBJ2-1, the V gene TRBV20-1; possible D gene TRBD1, 6 bases. Germline lookup yields CDR1 DFQATT and CDR2 SNEGSKA (reference sequence). With 0 bases removed from V and 4 bases from J, the gap between germline ends came to 16 bases. The CDR3 is made up of 16 amino acids. The CDR3 bases are TGCAGTGCTAGAGATAGTCAGGGGCCAAAGTACAATGAGCAGTTCTTC. Amino acid sequence: CSARDSQGPKYNEQFF.

This clonotype was seen a single time. The chain combines TRBV5-1 with TRBJ2-3; no clear D. The V end was cut by 0 bases, the J end by 4 bases, with 15 bases between. CDR1 and CDR2 (germline): SGHRS, YFSETQ. This CDR3 contains 16 residues. The CDR3 DNA follows: TGCGCCAGCAGCTTGGGGGCCTACCCCCCTTCAGATACGCAGTATTTT. It specifies CASSLGAYPPSDTQYF.

This clonotype was detected ten times or more. The rearrangement joins TRBV7-2 to TRBJ2-3, with D uncertain. V was pared by 6 bases and J by 4 bases, with 20 bases between. The CDR3 length is 16 residues. Germline V lookup: CDR1 SGHTA, CDR2 FQGNSA. CDR3 in DNA: TGTGCCAGCAGGCATGACTCGACCCGGACGCCAGATACGCAGTATTTT. Translated, it gives CASRHDSTRTPDTQYF.

This clonotype has at least ten counts. This rearrangement joins TRBV29-1 to TRBJ2-7; the D is unclear. Germline values: CDR1 SQVTM, CDR2 ANQGSEA. This CDR3 has 10 amino acids. Trimming shortened V by 6 bases and J by 6 bases, and 9 bases separated the two germline ends. CDR3 bases: TGCAGCGTCGGAGATTTCGAGCAGTACTTC. Translating gives CSVGDFEQYF.

The chain carries TRBV20-1 and TRBJ2-7; tentative D call: TRBD2 (7 bases). Germline-derived CDR1 and CDR2 are DFQATT and SNEGSKA (reference sequence). The CDR3 is 14 residues long. Deletions cut 3 bases from V and 3 bases from J, with 15 bases between. CDR3 protein: CSARGEGVGYEQYF. The DNA for the CDR3 is TGCAGTGCTAGGGGGGAGGGGGTGGGCTACGAGCAGTACTTC.

This clonotype turned up a few times. J is TRBJ1-5 and V is TRBV7-6, with D possibly matching TRBD1 (6 bases). The CDR3 consists of 13 residues. Germline values: CDR1 SGHVS, CDR2 FNYEAQ. Trimming cost V 4 bases and J 7 bases, with 11 bases left between them. CDR3: CASSSTGLQPQHF. The CDR3 coding sequence is TGTGCCAGCAGCTCCACAGGGTTGCAGCCCCAGCATTTT.

This clonotype has more than one count but fewer than ten. This chain links TRBV5-1 with TRBJ2-1; 9 nucleotides line up with TRBD1. The last part of the DNA fits TRBJ2-7 better; the J call may be wrong. CDR3 size: 15 residues. The V gene's germline CDR1 is SGHRS and CDR2 YFSETQ. CDR3 residues: CASSLRDRAYNEQYF. The CDR3 nucleotides are TGCGCCAGCAGCCTCCGGGACAGGGCCTACAATGAGCAGTACTTC.